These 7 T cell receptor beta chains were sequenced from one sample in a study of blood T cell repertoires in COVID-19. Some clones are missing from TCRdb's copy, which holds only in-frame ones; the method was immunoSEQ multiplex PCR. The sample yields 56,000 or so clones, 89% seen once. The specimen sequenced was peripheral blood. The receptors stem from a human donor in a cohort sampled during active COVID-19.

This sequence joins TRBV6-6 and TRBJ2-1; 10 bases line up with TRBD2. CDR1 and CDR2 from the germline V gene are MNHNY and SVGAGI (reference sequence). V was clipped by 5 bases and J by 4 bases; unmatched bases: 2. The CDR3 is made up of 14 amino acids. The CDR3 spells CASSGLAAYNEQFF. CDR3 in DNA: TGTGCCAGCAGTGGACTAGCGGCGTACAATGAGCAGTTCTTC.

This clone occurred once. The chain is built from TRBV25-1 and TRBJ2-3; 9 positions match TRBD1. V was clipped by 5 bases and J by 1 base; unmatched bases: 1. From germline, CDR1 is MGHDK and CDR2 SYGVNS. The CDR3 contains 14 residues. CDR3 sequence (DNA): TGTGCCAGCAGTTGGACAGGGGGCACAGATACGCAGTATTTT. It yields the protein CASSWTGGTDTQYF.

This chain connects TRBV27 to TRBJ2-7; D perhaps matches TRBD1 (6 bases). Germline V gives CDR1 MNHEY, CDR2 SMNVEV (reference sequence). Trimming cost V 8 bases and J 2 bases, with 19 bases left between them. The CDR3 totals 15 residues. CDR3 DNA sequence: TGTGCCAGCGGCCGAGCGACAGGCGCAGCCTACGAGCAGTACTTC. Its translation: CASGRATGAAYEQYF.

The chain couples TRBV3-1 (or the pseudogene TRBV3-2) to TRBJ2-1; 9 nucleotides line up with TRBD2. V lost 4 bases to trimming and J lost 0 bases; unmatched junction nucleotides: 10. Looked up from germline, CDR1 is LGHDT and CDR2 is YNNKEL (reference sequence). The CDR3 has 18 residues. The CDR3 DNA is TGTGCCAGCAGCCCATTCTGGGGCGGGGGGGCCTCCTACAATGAGCAGTTCTTC. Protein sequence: CASSPFWGGGASYNEQFF.

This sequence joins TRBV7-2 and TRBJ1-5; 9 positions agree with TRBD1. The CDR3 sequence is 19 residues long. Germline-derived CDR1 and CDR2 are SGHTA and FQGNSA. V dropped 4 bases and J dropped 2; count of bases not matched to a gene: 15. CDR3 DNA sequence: TGTGCCAGCAGCTCACGTCAAACTAAACGGACAGGGGGCAATCAGCCCCAGCATTTT. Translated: CASSSRQTKRTGGNQPQHF.

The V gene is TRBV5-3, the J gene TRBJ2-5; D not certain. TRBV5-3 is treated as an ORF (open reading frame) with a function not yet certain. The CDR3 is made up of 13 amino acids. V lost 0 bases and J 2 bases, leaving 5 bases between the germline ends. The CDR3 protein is CARSLALQETQYF. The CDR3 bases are TGTGCCAGAAGCTTGGCACTTCAAGAGACCCAGTACTTC.

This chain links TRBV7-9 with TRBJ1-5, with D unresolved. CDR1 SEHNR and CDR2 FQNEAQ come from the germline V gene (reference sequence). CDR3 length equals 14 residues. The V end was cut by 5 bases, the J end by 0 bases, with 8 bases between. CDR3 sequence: CASSPLFSNQPQHF. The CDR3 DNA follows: TGTGCCAGCAGCCCACTCTTTAGCAATCAGCCCCAGCATTTT.